The rows below give T cell receptor beta chains drawn from one sample of a study of cytomegalovirus exposure and HLA in healthy donors. Assay: immunoSEQ multiplex PCR; the TCRdb copy retains only in-frame clones and omits some. The sample gives about 130,000 clones, roughly 79% of which show up once; approximately 3% is in the top ten. Sequenced: PBMCs. The receptor set was obtained from a boy aged 2-15 years in good health and CMV-seronegative. CDR3s include the opening cysteine and the closing phenylalanine or tryptophan. The D gene is left open where the match is weak. Clone size is not always given. Where it is, it says once, few, many or a class for expanded clones.

>-|TRBD1|TRBV5-1|TRBJ2-7
CASSPTPQGLTYEQYF
TGCGCCAGCAGCCCCACTCCACAGGGGCTTACATACGAGCAGTACTTC
>-|TRBD2|TRBV5-1|TRBJ2-2
CASSLAWTSGSRELFF
TGCGCCAGCAGCTTGGCCTGGACTAGCGGGAGCCGGGAGCTGTTTTTT
>few|TRBD2|TRBV6-1|TRBJ2-5
CASSRIAGGPETQYF
TGTGCCAGCAGTCGAATAGCGGGAGGGCCTGAGACCCAGTACTTC
>-|-|TRBV7-6|TRBJ2-7
CASSPRDGSSYEQYF
TGTGCCAGCAGCCCAAGGGACGGGAGCTCCTACGAGCAGTACTTC
>-|TRBD1|TRBV27|TRBJ2-1
CASSLYRQGAGVGNEQFF
TGTGCCAGCAGTTTATATCGACAGGGGGCAGGTGTGGGCAATGAGCAGTTCTTC
>few|-|TRBV5-1|TRBJ1-1
CASSLAGNTEAFF
TGCGCCAGCAGCTTGGCGGGGAACACTGAAGCTTTCTTT
>-|-|TRBV10-3|TRBJ1-2
CAISESGGRSNGYTF
TGTGCCATCAGTGAGTCGGGGGGGAGGAGCAATGGCTACACCTTC
>-|-|TRBV6-1|TRBJ1-3
CASSEAADAGNTIYF
TGTGCCAGCAGTGAAGCGGCTGATGCTGGAAACACCATATATTTT
>-|-|TRBV30|TRBJ1-1
CACPGEITEAFF
TGTGCCTGCCCCGGGGAGATCACTGAAGCTTTCTTT
>-|TRBD1|TRBV15|TRBJ1-5
CATSGWTGDSYSNQPQHF
TGTGCCACCAGCGGTTGGACAGGGGATTCCTATAGCAATCAGCCCCAGCATTTT
>few|-|TRBV4-3|TRBJ1-1
CASSQDRRGGTNTEAFF
TGCGCCAGCAGCCAAGATCGGCGGGGGGGGACGAACACTGAAGCTTTCTTT
>-|TRBD1|TRBV9|TRBJ2-2
CASSLGQGGTGELFF
TGTGCCAGCAGCCTGGGACAGGGAGGCACCGGGGAGCTGTTTTTT
>-|TRBD2|TRBV27|TRBJ2-5
CASRGTTYQETQYF
TGTGCCAGCAGAGGGACTACCTACCAAGAGACCCAGTACTTC
>-|TRBD1|TRBV5-1|TRBJ1-4
CASSPDREGEKLFF
TGCGCCAGCAGCCCGGACAGGGAAGGTGAAAAACTGTTTTTT
>-|-|TRBV4-3|TRBJ2-7
CASSLGERYEQYF
TGCGCCAGCAGCCTAGGAGAGAGGTACGAGCAGTACTTC
>-|-|TRBV4-3|TRBJ1-3
CASSQGTSEVSGNTIYF
TGCGCCAGCAGCCAAGGGACGTCGGAGGTCTCTGGAAACACCATATATTTT
>-|-|TRBV19|TRBJ1-1
CASTFSGGRNTEAFF
TGTGCCAGTACCTTTTCCGGGGGGCGGAACACTGAAGCTTTCTTT
>-|-|TRBV9|TRBJ1-2
CASSVDEGGYGYTF
TGTGCCAGCAGCGTAGATGAAGGCGGTTATGGCTACACCTTC
>-|-|TRBV9|TRBJ2-3
CASSTRTDTQYF
TGTGCCAGCAGCACCAGGACAGATACGCAGTATTTT
>-|TRBD1|TRBV19|TRBJ1-1
CASSPWTGLTEAFF
TGTGCCAGTAGTCCCTGGACAGGGCTCACTGAAGCTTTCTTT
>-|-|TRBV15|TRBJ2-1
CATSREGAGDYNEQFF
TGTGCCACCAGCAGAGAGGGGGCTGGAGACTACAATGAGCAGTTCTTC
>-|TRBD1|TRBV19|TRBJ1-5
CASSRIGQGLGNQPQHF
TGTGCCAGTAGTCGGATAGGACAGGGACTGGGCAATCAGCCCCAGCATTTT
>-|TRBD1|TRBV6-6|TRBJ1-2
CASSYPGQGYGYTF
TGTGCCAGCAGTTACCCCGGACAGGGATATGGCTACACCTTC
>-|-|TRBV2|TRBJ2-4
CASSATSNIQYF
TGTGCCAGCAGTGCAACATCAAACATTCAGTACTTC
>-|TRBD1|TRBV4-2|TRBJ1-4
CASSSDGQGAQEMVWEKLFF
TGTGCCAGCAGCTCAGACGGCCAGGGGGCGCAGGAGATGGTTTGGGAAAAACTGTTTTTT
>-|TRBD2|TRBV5-3|TRBJ2-5
CARSGAGGGETQYF
TGTGCCAGAAGTGGGGCGGGAGGAGGAGAGACCCAGTACTTC
>-|TRBD1|TRBV7-8|TRBJ1-1
CASSIRQGGTEAFF
TGTGCCAGCAGCATTAGACAGGGTGGGACTGAAGCTTTCTTT
>once|-|TRBV27|TRBJ1-1
CASSLTENTEAFF
TGTGCCAGCAGTTTAACAGAAAACACTGAGGCTTTCTTT
>-|TRBD2|TRBV9|TRBJ2-1
CASSTRLDSGGDNEQFF
TGTGCCAGCAGCACCCGGTTAGATAGCGGGGGGGACAATGAGCAGTTCTTC
>-|TRBD2|TRBV5-4|TRBJ2-5
CASSPTSGGETQYF
TGTGCCAGCAGCCCGACTAGCGGGGGGGAGACCCAGTACTTC
>-|-|TRBV10-3|TRBJ1-4
CAISATDSLNTGLFF
TGTGCCATCAGTGCTACGGACAGCCTCAACACGGGACTGTTTTTT
>-|TRBD2|TRBV5-4|TRBJ2-5
CASSLPGTRDETQYF
TGTGCCAGCAGCTTACCCGGGACTAGGGATGAGACCCAGTACTTC
>-|-|TRBV7-6|TRBJ1-5
CASSLGQGNQPQHF
TGTGCCAGCAGCTTAGGACAGGGCAATCAGCCCCAGCATTTT
>-|-|TRBV7-6|TRBJ2-2
CASSQPPAGHTGELFF
TGTGCCAGCAGCCAACCTCCTGCAGGCCACACCGGGGAGCTGTTTTTT
>-|TRBD1|TRBV29-1|TRBJ1-1
CSVYRGSTEAFF
TGCAGCGTCTACAGGGGTAGCACTGAAGCTTTCTTT
>-|-|TRBV5-1|TRBJ2-2
CASSLTSPRTGELFF
TGCGCCAGCAGCTTGACTAGCCCGAGGACCGGGGAGCTGTTTTTT
>-|-|TRBV6-1|TRBJ2-1
CASSVRPYNERFF
TGTGCCAGCAGTGTGCGCCCGTACAATGAGCGGTTCTTC
>-|-|TRBV10-3|TRBJ1-1
CAISETLDSPHTEAFF
TGTGCCATCAGTGAGACCCTGGACAGCCCGCACACTGAAGCTTTCTTT
>-|-|TRBV29-1|TRBJ1-1
CSVEVEKPEAFF
TGCAGCGTTGAAGTTGAGAAGCCTGAAGCTTTCTTT
>-|-|TRBV4-2|TRBJ1-1
CASSHSPGGIGQGTEAFF
TGTGCCAGCAGCCACTCCCCGGGGGGGATAGGTCAGGGCACTGAAGCTTTCTTT
>-|-|TRBV19|TRBJ1-1
CASSIEASPYTEAFF
TGTGCCAGTAGTATAGAGGCTAGCCCTTACACTGAAGCTTTCTTT
>-|TRBD2|TRBV4-2|TRBJ2-3
CASTSLAGGHADTQYF
TGTGCCAGCACCTCACTAGCGGGGGGGCATGCAGATACGCAGTATTTT
>-|TRBD2|TRBV5-4|TRBJ2-1
CASSVLVAGGLEQFF
TGTGCCAGCAGTGTGCTGGTAGCGGGGGGGCTGGAGCAGTTCTTC
>-|TRBD1|TRBV6-5|TRBJ1-1
CASSDDRGGVAFF
TGTGCCAGCAGTGACGACAGGGGAGGTGTCGCTTTCTTT
>-|TRBD1|TRBV15|TRBJ1-2
CATSRGTGWSNGYTF
TGTGCCACCAGCAGGGGGACAGGGTGGAGTAATGGCTACACCTTC
>once|TRBD2|TRBV5-6|TRBJ2-1
CASSLESSGRAVTYNEQFF
TGTGCCAGCAGCTTGGAGTCTAGCGGGAGGGCCGTAACCTACAATGAGCAGTTCTTC
>few|TRBD2|TRBV7-6|TRBJ2-2
CASSFGLAGGTGELFF
TGTGCCAGCAGCTTCGGACTAGCGGGAGGGACCGGGGAGCTGTTTTTT
>-|-|TRBV5-1|TRBJ2-5
CASSLEASSQETQYF
TGCGCCAGCAGCTTGGAAGCATCTAGCCAAGAGACCCAGTACTTC
>-|TRBD2|TRBV18|TRBJ2-3
CASSPVAGGITDTQYF
TGTGCCAGCTCACCAGTAGCGGGGGGTATCACAGATACGCAGTATTTT
>-|TRBD1|TRBV5-1|TRBJ1-1
CASSLQGINTEAFF
TGCGCCAGCAGCTTACAGGGGATTAACACTGAAGCTTTCTTT
>-|-|TRBV5-6|TRBJ2-5
CASSLQARETQYF
TGTGCCAGCAGCTTGCAAGCGAGGGAGACCCAGTACTTC
>-|-|TRBV7-3|TRBJ2-7
CASSHAGSGDEQYF
TGTGCCAGCAGCCACGCAGGGTCTGGGGACGAGCAGTACTTC
>-|-|TRBV6-5|TRBJ1-2
CASSPLAVGFYGYTF
TGTGCCAGCTCCCCCCTGGCGGTTGGCTTTTATGGCTACACCTTC
>-|TRBD2|TRBV6-5|TRBJ2-1
CASSYGSGAYNEQFF
TGTGCCAGCAGTTACGGAAGCGGGGCCTACAATGAGCAGTTCTTC
>-|TRBD2|TRBV27|TRBJ2-5
CASSFRALGLAGVLQETQYF
TGTGCCAGCAGTTTCCGCGCCCTCGGACTAGCGGGGGTACTTCAAGAGACCCAGTACTTC